Below, one T cell receptor beta chain is given with its context. Its cognate antigen is unknown. These data are taken from a study of PD-1 blockade in classical Hodgkin lymphoma. Notes on the study in general: Complete responders had baseline diversity similar to newly diagnosed patients. Newly diagnosed patients had baseline TCR diversity that was reportedly lower than that of healthy donors. Excluded were patients who started nivolumab under 1 year after ASCT, a group that had lower diversity. Prior therapy or disease activity may underlie the repertoire differences, whose causes remain undefined.

The protocol was immunoSEQ multiplex PCR, while the TCRdb copy is restricted to in-frame clones and leaves out a portion. The profile covers around 70,000 clones, with 71% appearing a single time and roughly 9.1% taken by the ten largest. This CDR3 contains 17 residues. Looked up from germline, CDR1 is LNHDA and CDR2 is SQIVND (reference sequence). Losses at the gene ends were 10 bases for V and 3 bases for J; bases not matched to a gene: 19. Every single patient, without exception, relapsed after autologous stem cell transplantation, and brentuximab vedotin exposure varied. The source is a human donor with classical Hodgkin lymphoma. The chain uses TRBV19 and TRBJ1-2; 8 bases are shared with TRBD1. The sample here was peripheral blood mononuclear cells (PBMCs), taken before the second cycle of nivolumab. CDR3 coding DNA: TGTGCCACCCACTTAGACGCAGGGGGCGCTTCTGACTATGGCTACACCTTC. It specifies CATHLDAGGASDYGYTF.